This is a list of T cell receptor beta chains from one sample in a study of blood T cell repertoires in COVID-19. Measured with immunoSEQ multiplex PCR; TCRdb has only the in-frame clones, and not every one. In the table there are 35,000 to 40,000 clones, roughly 70% of which are singletons. Input material: peripheral blood. These TCRs come from a man between 65 and 79 years old with COVID-19, enrolled during active disease. Both conserved end residues are part of each CDR3. The D gene is left open where the match is weak. Clone sizes are given selectively: once, few, many, or a class where the clone is expanded.

J | D | V | size | CDR3 | DNA
TRBJ2-1 | TRBD2 | TRBV19 | NA | CASTQGLAGGDEQFF | TGTGCCAGTACCCAGGGACTAGCGGGGGGGGATGAGCAGTTCTTC
TRBJ2-1 | TRBD1 | TRBV29-1 | NA | CSAGQGTGSEQFF | TGCAGCGCCGGACAGGGGACCGGGAGTGAGCAGTTCTTC
TRBJ1-5 | NA | TRBV10-1 | NA | CASRSGQPQHF | TGCGCCAGCAGGAGTGGTCAGCCCCAGCATTTT
TRBJ2-1 | TRBD2 | TRBV5-8 | NA | CASSLGLVDEQFF | TGTGCCAGCAGCTTAGGACTAGTTGATGAGCAGTTCTTC
TRBJ1-2 | TRBD1 | TRBV6-5 | NA | CASSYGTVPYGYTF | TGTGCCAGCAGTTACGGGACAGTCCCCTATGGCTACACCTTC
TRBJ2-7 | TRBD1 | TRBV2 | few | CASTGTGFSYEQYF | TGTGCCAGTACCGGGACAGGCTTCTCCTACGAGCAGTACTTC
TRBJ1-4 | NA | TRBV7-9 | NA | CASTHQGEKLFF | TGTGCCAGCACACACCAGGGTGAAAAACTGTTTTTT
TRBJ2-1 | TRBD2 | TRBV3-1/TRBV3-2 | NA | CASSHIAGGPREQFF | TGTGCCAGCAGCCACATAGCGGGGGGGCCCAGGGAGCAGTTCTTC
TRBJ1-5 | TRBD1 | TRBV18 | NA | CASSPDRGIQPQHF | TGTGCCAGCTCACCCGACAGGGGAATACAGCCCCAGCATTTT
TRBJ2-4 | TRBD2 | TRBV19 | once | CASSIDPASGGTKNIQYF | TGTGCCAGTAGTATAGATCCGGCGAGCGGGGGGACCAAAAACATTCAGTACTTC
TRBJ2-7 | TRBD2 | TRBV2 | NA | CASRGTSGQRSYEQYF | TGTGCCAGCCGGGGGACTAGCGGGCAGAGGTCCTACGAGCAGTACTTC
TRBJ2-7 | TRBD2 | TRBV6-6 | once | CASSRRTGGLFDEQYF | TGTGCCAGCAGTAGGAGAACGGGGGGGCTGTTCGACGAGCAGTACTTC
TRBJ1-5 | NA | TRBV5-1 | few | CASSPGGFGQPQHF | TGCGCCAGCAGCCCGGGGGGGTTTGGACAGCCCCAGCATTTT
TRBJ2-3 | NA | TRBV28 | few | CASSLGPATDTQYF | TGTGCCAGCAGTTTGGGCCCCGCCACAGATACGCAGTATTTT
TRBJ2-5 | NA | TRBV10-1 | medium-sized | CASSEIQGGRETQYF | TGCGCCAGCAGTGAGATCCAGGGAGGTCGGGAGACCCAGTACTTC
TRBJ2-1 | NA | TRBV11-2 | NA | CASTEGGGGEQFF | TGTGCCAGCACCGAGGGGGGGGGCGGTGAGCAGTTCTTC
TRBJ1-3 | NA | TRBV13 | NA | CASSLGLGSISGNTIYF | TGTGCCAGCAGCTTAGGACTGGGCAGTATCTCTGGAAACACCATATATTTT
TRBJ1-6 | NA | TRBV2 | once | CASSDKRGPNSPLHF | TGTGCCAGCAGTGACAAGAGAGGCCCTAATTCACCCCTCCACTTT
TRBJ2-7 | TRBD2 | TRBV4-2 | NA | CASSQRLAVSSYEQYF | TGTGCCAGCAGCCAACGACTAGCGGTGAGCTCCTACGAGCAGTACTTC
TRBJ2-2 | NA | TRBV18 | NA | CASSLREGPNTGELFF | TGTGCCAGCTCACTACGGGAAGGACCAAACACCGGGGAGCTGTTTTTT
TRBJ2-3 | NA | TRBV6-5 | NA | CATQRRASSTDTQYF | TGTGCCACCCAAAGGAGGGCTTCTAGCACAGATACGCAGTATTTT
TRBJ1-2 | NA | TRBV19 | few | CASSHQGYGYTF | TGTGCCAGTAGTCACCAGGGGTATGGCTACACCTTC
TRBJ2-2 | TRBD1 | TRBV19 | NA | CASSMGTGNTGELFF | TGTGCCAGTAGTATGGGGACAGGAAACACCGGGGAGCTGTTTTTT
TRBJ1-2 | TRBD1 | TRBV14 | NA | CASSPRTGEGYTF | TGTGCCAGCAGTCCTCGGACAGGGGAAGGCTACACCTTC
TRBJ2-2 | NA | TRBV19 | NA | CASVSEGRGTGELFF | TGTGCCAGTGTCTCGGAGGGACGGGGTACCGGGGAGCTGTTTTTT
TRBJ1-2 | TRBD1 | TRBV7-9 | NA | CASSLTKGQIYGYTF | TGTGCCAGCAGCTTAACCAAGGGACAGATCTATGGCTACACCTTC
TRBJ2-1 | TRBD1 | TRBV7-9 | NA | CASSVRKLQGVYEQFF | TGTGCCAGCAGCGTACGAAAGCTACAGGGGGTCTATGAGCAGTTCTTC
TRBJ2-1 | NA | TRBV24-1 | NA | CATSDSPAGASNEQFF | TGTGCCACCAGTGATTCCCCAGCCGGAGCCTCCAATGAGCAGTTCTTC
TRBJ2-5 | NA | TRBV7-2 | NA | CASSLVQQETQYF | TGTGCCAGCAGCTTAGTTCAACAAGAGACCCAGTACTTC
TRBJ2-2 | NA | TRBV6-2/TRBV6-3 | NA | CASSRHSTNTGELFF | TGTGCCAGCAGCCGTCACTCAACGAACACCGGGGAGCTGTTTTTT
TRBJ1-2 | TRBD1 | TRBV24-1 | few | CATSDAPDRANGYTF | TGTGCCACCAGTGATGCGCCGGACAGGGCTAATGGCTACACCTTC
TRBJ1-6 | NA | TRBV4-1 | few | CASSQVGDSNSPLHF | TGCGCCAGCAGCCAAGTTGGAGACTCTAATTCACCCCTCCACTTT
TRBJ2-1 | TRBD2 | TRBV18 | NA | CASSNGLAGNEQFF | TGTGCCAGCTCAAATGGACTAGCGGGCAATGAGCAGTTCTTC
TRBJ2-1 | NA | TRBV24-1 | many | CATSDLRANEQFF | TGTGCCACCAGTGACCTCAGGGCGAATGAGCAGTTCTTC
TRBJ2-7 | TRBD1 | TRBV5-1 | NA | CASSLTGDGQYF | TGCGCCAGCAGCTTGACAGGGGACGGGCAGTACTTC
TRBJ2-1 | TRBD2 | TRBV5-1 | few | CASSSLAGVYNEQFF | TGCGCCAGCAGCTCCCTAGCGGGGGTTTACAATGAGCAGTTCTTC
TRBJ1-2 | TRBD1 | TRBV19 | NA | CASREQGRGYRYTF | TGTGCCAGTAGAGAACAGGGGAGAGGGTATCGCTACACCTTC
TRBJ1-2 | NA | TRBV6-5 | few | CASGRGGSNYGYTF | TGTGCCAGCGGTCGAGGAGGGTCAAACTATGGCTACACCTTC
TRBJ1-5 | NA | TRBV4-2 | NA | CASSLLGDSNQPQHF | TGTGCCAGCAGCCTTCTCGGGGATAGCAATCAGCCCCAGCATTTT
TRBJ1-1 | TRBD1 | TRBV5-1 | NA | CASSLGDRGGYTEAFF | TGCGCCAGCAGCTTGGGGGACAGGGGCGGGTACACTGAAGCTTTCTTT
TRBJ2-7 | NA | TRBV5-1 | NA | CASSPDYSGYEQYF | TGCGCCAGCAGCCCGGACTACAGTGGGTACGAGCAGTACTTC
TRBJ1-6 | NA | TRBV6-5 | NA | CASMVSGAAESPLHF | TGTGCCAGCATGGTCTCAGGGGCGGCGGAATCACCCCTCCACTTT
TRBJ1-4 | NA | TRBV7-9 | few | CASSPPRGGNEKLFF | TGTGCCAGCAGCCCCCCCAGGGGAGGGAATGAAAAACTGTTTTTT